These T cell receptor beta chains were read from a single sample in a study of T cell repertoires in cytomegalovirus infection. One entry per CDR3 protein results from TCRdb running MiXCR on the reads. The sample includes approximately 120,000 distinct CDR3 sequences, approximately 30% of them seen just once. The antigens these receptors bind are not known. The source material was CD8+ T cells from cultured PBMCs, sampled from culture after CMV antigen stimulation. The receptors come from a human donor in good health (CMV status not recorded). Some clones in this sample may be carry-over from other donors' samples. The CDR3 runs from the conserved cysteine through the conserved F or W. Each record gives: CDR3 length, V gene, clone size, D gene, J gene, CDR3 protein, CDR3 DNA. D genes are given only for firm matches. Rows give clone size only sometimes, using once, few, many, or a class for an expanded clone.

12	TRBV12-3/TRBV12-4	many	-	TRBJ2-3	CASRPGSDTQYF	TGTGCCAGCAGGCCTGGGTCAGATACGCAGTATTTT
16	TRBV6-1	few	TRBD2	TRBJ2-3	CASTGSRGGRGGTQYF	TGTGCCAGCACCGGGTCGCGGGGGGGCCGGGGAGGTACGCAGTATTTT
13	TRBV7-8	-	-	TRBJ1-2	CASSFGQTYGYTF	TGTGCCAGCAGCTTCGGACAGACCTATGGCTACACCTTC
13	TRBV12-3/TRBV12-4	-	-	TRBJ2-4	CASKQGPKNIQYF	TGTGCCAGCAAGCAGGGCCCTAAAAACATTCAGTACTTC
17	TRBV5-5	many	TRBD2	TRBJ2-3	CASSLRSSGALTDTQYF	TGTGCCAGCAGCCTCCGTTCTAGCGGGGCCCTCACAGATACGCAGTATTTT
16	TRBV4-1	-	-	TRBJ2-6	CASSQADGLGANVLTF	TGCGCCAGCAGCCAAGCCGATGGACTTGGGGCCAACGTCCTGACTTTC
14	TRBV7-6	-	-	TRBJ2-3	CASSTEHREDTQYF	TGTGCCAGCAGCACCGAACACAGGGAAGATACGCAGTATTTT
14	TRBV27	-	-	TRBJ1-1	CASRWGVDGTEAFF	TGTGCCAGCAGGTGGGGGGTCGATGGGACTGAAGCTTTCTTT
15	TRBV27	-	-	TRBJ1-5	CASSLSSGDWQPQHF	TGTGCCAGCAGTTTATCGTCCGGGGATTGGCAGCCCCAGCATTTT
14	TRBV2	few	-	TRBJ1-3	CASSETDSGNTIYF	TGTGCCAGCAGTGAAACTGACTCTGGAAACACCATATATTTT
13	TRBV6-5	few	-	TRBJ1-1	CASSWGANTEAFF	TGTGCCAGCAGTTGGGGGGCGAACACTGAAGCTTTCTTT
13	TRBV15	once	-	TRBJ1-2	CATSLGDNYGYTF	TGTGCCACCAGCTTGGGCGATAACTATGGCTACACCTTC
18	TRBV5-1	-	TRBD2	TRBJ2-3	CASSLVPRLAGGTDTQYF	TGCGCCAGCAGCTTGGTCCCCAGACTAGCGGGGGGGACAGATACGCAGTATTTT
15	TRBV6-5	-	-	TRBJ1-1	CASSYSQGLNTEAFF	TGTGCCAGCAGTTACAGTCAGGGACTGAACACTGAAGCTTTCTTT
14	TRBV14	-	-	TRBJ1-6	CASSHNLNGSPLHF	TGTGCCAGCAGCCACAATTTAAATGGTTCACCCCTCCACTTT
12	TRBV19	few	-	TRBJ1-1	CASSMIKAEAFF	TGTGCCAGTAGTATGATAAAGGCTGAAGCTTTCTTT
15	TRBV5-6	many	-	TRBJ2-7	CASSSLYGGNYEQYF	TGTGCCAGCAGCTCCCTTTATGGGGGGAACTACGAGCAGTACTTC
16	TRBV7-2	-	TRBD2	TRBJ2-1	CASSSKTSGGFNEQFF	TGTGCCAGCAGCTCGAAGACTAGCGGGGGGTTTAATGAGCAGTTCTTC
14	TRBV20-1	few	-	TRBJ2-7	CSARGPYSSYEQYF	TGCAGTGCTAGAGGACCGTATAGCTCCTACGAGCAGTACTTC
14	TRBV11-2	many	-	TRBJ1-4	CASSLEDTTLGVFF	TGTGCCAGCAGCTTAGAGGACACGACTTTAGGGGTGTTTTTT
16	TRBV28	few	-	TRBJ2-7	CASSQTSVKDSYEQYF	TGTGCCAGCAGTCAAACCTCGGTCAAGGACAGCTACGAGCAGTACTTC
15	TRBV7-3	few	-	TRBJ2-7	CASSLGGGDSYEQYF	TGTGCCAGCAGCTTAGGTGGAGGGGACTCCTACGAGCAGTACTTC
14	TRBV6-2/TRBV6-3	-	TRBD1	TRBJ1-1	CASRRQGPGLPAFF	TGTGCCAGCAGAAGACAGGGGCCTGGGTTACCAGCTTTCTTT
16	TRBV4-1	-	-	TRBJ2-7	CASSQDGSSSGYEQYF	TGCGCCAGCAGCCAAGATGGGTCTAGCTCTGGCTACGAGCAGTACTTC
16	TRBV27	few	TRBD1	TRBJ2-5	CASSSNGGQGAETQYF	TGTGCCAGCAGCTCAAATGGGGGGCAGGGGGCAGAGACCCAGTACTTC
15	TRBV7-9	few	TRBD1	TRBJ2-7	CASSLPGQGPYEQYF	TGTGCCAGCAGCTTACCGGGACAGGGTCCCTACGAGCAGTACTTC
16	TRBV2	once	-	TRBJ1-2	CASSEATGQLNYGYTF	TGTGCCAGCAGTGAAGCTACAGGACAGCTCAACTATGGCTACACCTTC
21	TRBV7-9	-	TRBD2	TRBJ2-7	CASSSEPFRLAGGKSSYEQYF	TGTGCCAGCAGCTCCGAACCCTTCAGACTAGCGGGGGGGAAGAGCTCCTACGAGCAGTACTTC
16	TRBV7-6	many	-	TRBJ2-1	CASSLAGSGSYNEQFF	TGTGCCAGCAGCTTAGCAGGGAGCGGGTCCTACAATGAGCAGTTCTTC
11	TRBV7-9	few	-	TRBJ1-1	CASSLRAEAFF	TGTGCCAGCAGCTTAAGGGCTGAAGCTTTCTTT
16	TRBV19	many	-	TRBJ1-1	CASRVAGGIWYTEAFF	TGTGCCAGTAGGGTTGCGGGGGGCATTTGGTACACTGAAGCTTTCTTT
15	TRBV7-6	many	TRBD2	TRBJ2-3	CASSSSAGGLDTQYF	TGTGCCAGCAGCTCCTCCGCGGGGGGGTTAGATACGCAGTATTTT
16	TRBV19	-	-	TRBJ1-1	CASSMGVMSVNTEAFF	TGTGCCAGTAGTATGGGGGTCATGTCGGTGAACACTGAAGCTTTCTTT
16	TRBV6-8	-	TRBD1	TRBJ2-7	CASSYNWGQQPYEQYF	TGTGCCAGCAGTTATAACTGGGGACAGCAGCCCTACGAGCAGTACTTC
15	TRBV10-3	few	-	TRBJ1-1	CAISEVEGMNTEAFF	TGTGCCATCAGTGAGGTGGAGGGGATGAACACTGAAGCTTTCTTT
15	TRBV6-2/TRBV6-3	few	TRBD1	TRBJ1-1	CASSRPTGLNTEAFF	TGTGCCAGCAGTCGCCCGACAGGGTTGAACACTGAAGCTTTCTTT
15	TRBV11-1	-	-	TRBJ2-7	CASSLGAGSIYEQYF	TGTGCCAGCAGCTTGGGGGCAGGGAGCATCTACGAGCAGTACTTC
13	TRBV7-9	-	-	TRBJ2-1	CASSFGTTFEQFF	TGTGCCAGCAGCTTTGGGACGACCTTTGAGCAGTTCTTC
13	TRBV18	few	-	TRBJ2-5	CASSPAGSETQYF	TGTGCCAGCTCACCTGCAGGGTCAGAGACCCAGTACTTC
15	TRBV7-8	few	TRBD1	TRBJ2-3	CASSYPGGSTDTQYF	TGTGCCAGCAGCTACCCAGGGGGTAGCACAGATACGCAGTATTTT
16	TRBV6-1	-	-	TRBJ2-2	CASTTYRVLNTGELFF	TGTGCCAGCACCACATACCGGGTTTTGAACACCGGGGAGCTGTTTTTT
17	TRBV5-4	once	TRBD2	TRBJ2-7	CASREGLAGGRAYEQYF	TGTGCCAGCCGCGAGGGACTAGCGGGGGGGAGAGCCTACGAGCAGTACTTC
15	TRBV9	few	-	TRBJ2-2	CASSAQRLGTGELFF	TGTGCCAGCAGCGCTCAGAGGTTGGGCACCGGGGAGCTGTTTTTT
13	TRBV7-9	-	-	TRBJ1-2	CASSYREDYGYTF	TGTGCCAGCAGTTACAGGGAAGACTATGGCTACACCTTC
13	TRBV19	-	-	TRBJ1-1	CASRRGQLTEAFF	TGTGCCAGCCGCCGCGGACAGCTGACTGAAGCTTTCTTT
9	TRBV20-1	many	-	TRBJ2-1	CSDPAIKFF	TGCAGCGACCCCGCGATAAAGTTCTTC
15	TRBV7-8	-	-	TRBJ2-7	CASSPGSLGDYEQYF	TGTGCCAGCAGCCCAGGGTCACTTGGCGACTACGAGCAGTACTTC
13	TRBV6-1	few	-	TRBJ1-2	CASMAMSGSGYTF	TGTGCCAGCATGGCCATGAGCGGTAGTGGCTACACCTTC
13	TRBV20-1	-	-	TRBJ1-4	CSARDRKGEKLFF	TGCAGTGCCCGGGACCGCAAAGGTGAAAAACTGTTTTTT
13	TRBV7-9	-	TRBD1	TRBJ2-5	CASSSGGQETQYF	TGTGCCAGCAGCTCAGGGGGCCAGGAGACCCAGTACTTC